This T cell receptor beta chain was identified during a study of long-term antiretroviral therapy in people with HIV. Broader study findings: The study collected no data on ART adherence, viral resistance or therapy changes. Among HIV repertoires, CDR3 length ranges were narrower than those of controls. Subsequent to ART, diversity was augmented yet persisted below that of transplant donor controls.

immunoSEQ v3.0 was run at survey level. Sequencing targeted roughly 35,000-55,000 T-cell genomes per sample. The assay was immunoSEQ multiplex PCR, and TCRdb's table has in-frame clones only and misses some. The profile covers approximately 29,000 clones, with around 80% appearing a single time and roughly 8.8% taken by the ten largest. Trimming removed 5 bases at V and 3 bases at J, with 14 bases between. This CDR3 has 14 amino acids. Germline CDR1 and CDR2: LNHDA and SQIVND (reference sequence). As regards this clone: The antigen remains undetermined.

This clonotype originated in a man aged 18 to 29 with HIV. The chain employs TRBV19 and TRBJ2-7; D is perhaps TRBD1 (6 bases). Sequenced material: unsorted PBMCs, taken 1.5 years before starting antiretroviral therapy. The CDR3 loop reads CASSLSTGVYEQYF. The CDR3 bases are TGTGCCAGTAGTCTCTCGACAGGAGTCTACGAGCAGTACTTC.